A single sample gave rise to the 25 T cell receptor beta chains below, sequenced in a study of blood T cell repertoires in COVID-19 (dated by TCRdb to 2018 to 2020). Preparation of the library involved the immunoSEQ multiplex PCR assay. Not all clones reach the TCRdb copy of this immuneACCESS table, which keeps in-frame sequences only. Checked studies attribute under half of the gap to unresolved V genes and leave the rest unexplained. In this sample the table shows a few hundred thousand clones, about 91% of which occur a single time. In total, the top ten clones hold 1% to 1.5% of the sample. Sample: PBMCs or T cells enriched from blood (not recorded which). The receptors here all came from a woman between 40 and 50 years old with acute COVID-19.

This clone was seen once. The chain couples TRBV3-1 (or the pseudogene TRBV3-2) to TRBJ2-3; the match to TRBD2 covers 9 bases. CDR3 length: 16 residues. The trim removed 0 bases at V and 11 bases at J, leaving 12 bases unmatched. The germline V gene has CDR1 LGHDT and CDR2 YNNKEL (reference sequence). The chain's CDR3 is CASSQDSAGGLLRQYF. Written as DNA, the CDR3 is TGTGCCAGCAGCCAAGATTCGGCGGGAGGGCTATTAAGGCAGTATTTT.

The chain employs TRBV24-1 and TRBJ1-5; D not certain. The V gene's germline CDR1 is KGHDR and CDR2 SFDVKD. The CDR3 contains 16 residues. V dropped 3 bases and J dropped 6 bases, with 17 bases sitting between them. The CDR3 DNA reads TGTGCCACCAGTGATGCCGGGGTTGGACGGAGTCAGCCCCAGCATTTT. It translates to CATSDAGVGRSQPQHF.

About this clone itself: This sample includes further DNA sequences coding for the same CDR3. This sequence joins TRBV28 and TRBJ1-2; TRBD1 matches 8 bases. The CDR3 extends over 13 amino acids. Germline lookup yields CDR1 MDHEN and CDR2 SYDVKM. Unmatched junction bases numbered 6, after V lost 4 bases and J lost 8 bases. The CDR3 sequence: CASSSDRGGGYTF. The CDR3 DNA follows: TGTGCCAGCAGTTCAGACAGGGGCGGGGGCTACACCTTC.

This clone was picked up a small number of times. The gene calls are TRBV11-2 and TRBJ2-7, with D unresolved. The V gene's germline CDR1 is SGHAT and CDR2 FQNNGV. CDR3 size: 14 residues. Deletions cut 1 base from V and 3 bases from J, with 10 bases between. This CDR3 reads CASSLVAGGYEQYF. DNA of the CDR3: TGTGCCAGCAGCTTAGTAGCCGGCGGCTACGAGCAGTACTTC.

CDR3 region: CASSIREANEKLFF. CDR3 DNA sequence: TGTGCCAGTAGTATCAGGGAAGCTAATGAAAAACTGTTTTTT. V gene TRBV19 combines with J gene TRBJ1-4; the D gene is possibly TRBD1 (5 bases). There are 14 residues in the CDR3. Germline lookup yields CDR1 LNHDA and CDR2 SQIVND (reference sequence). V dropped 3 bases and J dropped 3 bases, with 8 bases sitting between them.

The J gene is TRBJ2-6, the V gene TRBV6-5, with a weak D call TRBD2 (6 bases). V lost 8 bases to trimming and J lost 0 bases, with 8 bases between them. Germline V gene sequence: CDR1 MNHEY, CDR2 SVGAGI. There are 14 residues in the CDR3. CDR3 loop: CASGRSSGANVLTF. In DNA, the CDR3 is TGTGCCAGCGGGAGGAGCTCTGGGGCCAACGTCCTGACTTTC.

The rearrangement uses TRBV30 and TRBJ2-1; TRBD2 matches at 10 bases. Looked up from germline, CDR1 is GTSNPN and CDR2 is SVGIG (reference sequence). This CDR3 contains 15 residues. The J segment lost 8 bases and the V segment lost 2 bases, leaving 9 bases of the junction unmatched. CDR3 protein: CAWSSGLAGADEQFF. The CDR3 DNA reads TGTGCCTGGAGTAGTGGGCTAGCGGGAGCGGATGAGCAGTTCTTC.

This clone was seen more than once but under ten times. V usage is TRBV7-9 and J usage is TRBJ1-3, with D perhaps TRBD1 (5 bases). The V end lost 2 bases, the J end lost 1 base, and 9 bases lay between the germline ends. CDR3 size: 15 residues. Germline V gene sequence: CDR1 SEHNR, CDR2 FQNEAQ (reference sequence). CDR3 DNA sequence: TGTGCCAGCAGCTTATCGGCAGGGTCTGGAAACACCATATATTTT. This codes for CASSLSAGSGNTIYF.

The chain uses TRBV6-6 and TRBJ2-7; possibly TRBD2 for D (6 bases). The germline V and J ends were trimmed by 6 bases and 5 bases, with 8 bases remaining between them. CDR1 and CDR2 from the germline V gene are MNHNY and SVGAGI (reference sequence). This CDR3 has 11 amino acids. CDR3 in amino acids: CASRSSDEQYV. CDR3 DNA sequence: TGTGCCAGCAGGTCTAGCGACGAGCAGTACGTC.

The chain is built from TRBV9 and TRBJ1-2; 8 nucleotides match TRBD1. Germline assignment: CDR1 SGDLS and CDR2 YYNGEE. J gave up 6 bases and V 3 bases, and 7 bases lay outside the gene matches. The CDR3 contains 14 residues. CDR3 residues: CASSAQQGVDGYTF. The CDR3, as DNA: TGTGCCAGCAGCGCCCAACAGGGGGTTGATGGCTACACCTTC.

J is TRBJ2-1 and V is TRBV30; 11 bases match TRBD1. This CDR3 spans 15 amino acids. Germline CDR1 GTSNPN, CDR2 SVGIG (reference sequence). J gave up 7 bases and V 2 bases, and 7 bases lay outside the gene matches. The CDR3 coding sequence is TGTGCCTGGAGTACAGGGACAGGGGGATGGAATGAGCAGTTCTTC. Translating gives CAWSTGTGGWNEQFF.

The CDR3 region has the DNA TGTGCCAGCAGCTATCGACTAGCGGCGACCTCCTACGAGCAGTACGTC. Its protein is CASSYRLAATSYEQYV. The chain links TRBV6-2 or TRBV6-3 to TRBJ2-7, with 9 bases lining up with TRBD2. Trimming at V came to 6 bases and at J to 0 bases, leaving 9 bases not matched to a gene. Per the germline V gene, CDR1 is MNHEY and CDR2 is SVGEGT. CDR3 length: 16 amino acids.

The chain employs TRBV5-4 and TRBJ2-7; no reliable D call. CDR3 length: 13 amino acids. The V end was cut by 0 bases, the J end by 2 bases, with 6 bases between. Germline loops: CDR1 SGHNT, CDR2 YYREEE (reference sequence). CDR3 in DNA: TGTGCCAGCAGCTTGGACATGACCTACGAGCAGTACGTC. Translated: CASSLDMTYEQYV.

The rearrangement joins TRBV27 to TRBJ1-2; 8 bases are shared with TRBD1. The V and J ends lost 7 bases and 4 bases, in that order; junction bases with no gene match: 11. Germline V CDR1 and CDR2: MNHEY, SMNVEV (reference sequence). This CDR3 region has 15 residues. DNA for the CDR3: TGTGCCAGCAAAACCAGCTTCAGGGGGCCCTATGGCTACACCTTC. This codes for CASKTSFRGPYGYTF.

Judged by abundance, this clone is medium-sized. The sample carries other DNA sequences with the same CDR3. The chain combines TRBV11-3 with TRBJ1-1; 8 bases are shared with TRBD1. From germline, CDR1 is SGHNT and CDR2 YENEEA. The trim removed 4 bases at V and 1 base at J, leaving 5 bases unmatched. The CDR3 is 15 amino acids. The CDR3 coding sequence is TGTGCCAGCAGCTCTGGACAGGGAGAGAACACTGAAGCTTTCTTT. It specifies CASSSGQGENTEAFF.

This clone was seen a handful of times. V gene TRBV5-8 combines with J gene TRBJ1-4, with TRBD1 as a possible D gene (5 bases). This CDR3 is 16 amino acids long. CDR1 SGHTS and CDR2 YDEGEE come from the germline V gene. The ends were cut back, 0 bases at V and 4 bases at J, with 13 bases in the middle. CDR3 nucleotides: TGTGCCAGCAGCTTGGGGCAGGGCCAGGTTAATGAAAAACTGTTTTTT. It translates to CASSLGQGQVNEKLFF.

In DNA form, the CDR3 reads TGTGCCAGCAGCCTTCCTTGGAACACTGAAGCTTTCTTT. It translates to CASSLPWNTEAFF. The chain is built from TRBV3-1 (or the pseudogene TRBV3-2) and TRBJ1-1; D remains unclear. CDR1 is LGHDT and CDR2 is YNNKEL in the germline V gene (reference sequence). V shed 4 bases and J shed 1 base, with 7 bases lying between them. The CDR3 extends over 13 amino acids.

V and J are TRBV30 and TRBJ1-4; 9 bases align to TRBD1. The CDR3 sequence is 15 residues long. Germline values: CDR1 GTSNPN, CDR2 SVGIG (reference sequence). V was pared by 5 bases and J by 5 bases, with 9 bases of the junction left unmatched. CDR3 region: CAWAGTGYANEKLFF. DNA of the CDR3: TGTGCCTGGGCCGGGACAGGGTACGCGAATGAAAAACTGTTTTTT.

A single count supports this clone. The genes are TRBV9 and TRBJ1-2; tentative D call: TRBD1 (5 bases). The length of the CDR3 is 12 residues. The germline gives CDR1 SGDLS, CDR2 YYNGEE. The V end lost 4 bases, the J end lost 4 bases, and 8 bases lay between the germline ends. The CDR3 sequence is CASSLDSYGYTF. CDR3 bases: TGTGCCAGCAGCCTCGACAGCTATGGCTACACCTTC.

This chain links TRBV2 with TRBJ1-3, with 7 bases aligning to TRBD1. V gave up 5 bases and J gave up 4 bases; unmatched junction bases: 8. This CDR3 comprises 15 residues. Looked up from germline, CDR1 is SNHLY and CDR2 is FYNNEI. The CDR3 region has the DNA TGTGCCAGCAGTTCCCAGCGACAGGGAGGAAACACCATATATTTT. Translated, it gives CASSSQRQGGNTIYF.

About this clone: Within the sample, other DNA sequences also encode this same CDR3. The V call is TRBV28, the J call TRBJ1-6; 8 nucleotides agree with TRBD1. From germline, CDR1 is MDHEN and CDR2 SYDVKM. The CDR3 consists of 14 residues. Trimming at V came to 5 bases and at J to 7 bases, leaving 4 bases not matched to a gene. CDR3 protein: CASSPWTGNSPLHF. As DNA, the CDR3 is TGTGCCAGCAGTCCATGGACAGGGAATTCACCCCTCCACTTT.

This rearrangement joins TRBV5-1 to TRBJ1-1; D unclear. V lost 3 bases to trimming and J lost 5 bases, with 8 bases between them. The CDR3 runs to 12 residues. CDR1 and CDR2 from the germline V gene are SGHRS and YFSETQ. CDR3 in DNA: TGCGCCAGCAGCTCGGGGTTTACTGAAGCTTTCTTT. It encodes CASSSGFTEAFF.

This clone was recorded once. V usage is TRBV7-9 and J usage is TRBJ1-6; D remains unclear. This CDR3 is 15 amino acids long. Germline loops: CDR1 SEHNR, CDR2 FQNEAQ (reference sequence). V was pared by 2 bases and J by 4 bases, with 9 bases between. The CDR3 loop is CASSLQAEYNSPLHF. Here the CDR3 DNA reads TGTGCCAGCAGCTTACAGGCAGAATATAATTCACCCCTCCACTTT.

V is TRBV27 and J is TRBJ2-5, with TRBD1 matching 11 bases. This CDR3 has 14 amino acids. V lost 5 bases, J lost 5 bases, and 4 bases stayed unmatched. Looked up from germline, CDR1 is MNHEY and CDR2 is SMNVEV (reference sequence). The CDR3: CASSPWTGGETQYF. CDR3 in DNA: TGTGCCAGCAGTCCGTGGACAGGGGGCGAGACCCAGTACTTC.

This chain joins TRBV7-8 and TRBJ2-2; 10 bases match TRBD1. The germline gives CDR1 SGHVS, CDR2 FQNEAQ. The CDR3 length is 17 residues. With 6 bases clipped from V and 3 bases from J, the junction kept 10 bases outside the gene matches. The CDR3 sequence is CASRQKTGGADTGELFF. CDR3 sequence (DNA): TGTGCCAGCAGACAAAAGACAGGGGGCGCGGACACCGGGGAGCTGTTTTTT. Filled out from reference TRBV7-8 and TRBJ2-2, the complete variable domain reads GAGVSQSPRYKVAKRGQDVALRCDPISGHVSLFWYQQALGQGPEFLTYFQNEAQLDKSGLPSDRFFAERPEGSVSTLKIQRTQQEDSAVYLCASRQKTGGADTGELFFGEGSRLTVL.